What follows are 32 T cell receptor beta chains derived from one specimen sequenced in a study of blood T cell repertoires in COVID-19 (dated by TCRdb to about 2020). Library preparation was by the immunoSEQ multiplex PCR assay. As stored in TCRdb, this immuneACCESS dataset retains in-frame rearrangements with V and J assigned. A fraction of the clones does not appear; measured against another copy, unresolved V genes explain less than half of the discrepancy, and the remainder lacks a known reason. The sample data list 100,000 to 120,000 clones, and approximately 70% of these were observed just once. Jointly, the top ten make up 6.5% to 8.5% of the sample. Sequenced input: peripheral blood. These receptors originate from a woman aged 60-75 years with acute or convalescent COVID-19.

This chain uses TRBV18 with TRBJ1-2; D is ambiguous. Looked up from germline, CDR1 is KGHSH and CDR2 is LQKENI. The CDR3 covers 13 residues. Trimming took off 2 bases at V and 2 bases at J, with 6 bases between the two ends. The chain's CDR3 is CASSPSQNYGYTF. CDR3 nucleotide sequence: TGTGCCAGCTCACCATCCCAGAACTATGGCTACACCTTC.

The chain employs TRBV3-1 (or the pseudogene TRBV3-2) and TRBJ2-2; 7 bases are shared with TRBD1. The germline V gene encodes CDR1 LGHDT and CDR2 YNNKEL (reference sequence). The length of the CDR3 is 17 residues. V shed 4 bases and J 0 bases; nucleotides not matched to a gene: 8. CDR3 sequence reads: CASSRNPGTANTGELFF. CDR3 bases: TGTGCCAGCAGCCGGAATCCCGGGACAGCGAACACCGGGGAGCTGTTTTTT.

This chain joins TRBV4-3 and TRBJ1-5, with D perhaps TRBD1 (6 bases). The CDR3 extends over 14 amino acids. Trimming took 0 bases from V and 6 from J, leaving 9 bases between them. The germline CDR1 and CDR2 sequences are LGHNA and YSLEER. For the CDR3, the DNA is TGCGCCAGCAGCCAAGATATAGGGGGTCAGCCCCAGCATTTT. It is translated as CASSQDIGGQPQHF.

This chain's CDR3 is CASSPGTKFCTF. Here the CDR3 DNA reads TGTGCCAGCAGTCCCGGGACAAAATTTTGCACCTTC. V and J are TRBV12-3 or TRBV12-4 and TRBJ1-2; perhaps TRBD1 as D (6 bases). CDR3 size: 12 residues. V gave up 5 bases and J gave up 13 bases, with 17 bases separating them.

The chain is built from TRBV18 and TRBJ2-7, with D tentatively TRBD2 (7 bases). From germline, CDR1 is KGHSH and CDR2 LQKENI. The ends were cut back, 0 bases at V and 3 bases at J, with 18 bases in the middle. This CDR3 is built from 17 residues. CDR3: CASSPPVGGGRFYEQYF. Here the CDR3 DNA reads TGTGCCAGCTCACCACCGGTTGGGGGGGGGCGATTCTACGAGCAGTACTTC.

This chain joins TRBV27 and TRBJ1-6; 9 positions agree with TRBD1. The length of the CDR3 is 18 residues. V trimming: 3 bases; J trimming: 6 bases; junction bases outside the gene matches: 12. The V gene's germline CDR1 is MNHEY and CDR2 SMNVEV (reference sequence). The CDR3 reads CASSFRARGGQGNSPLHF. The CDR3 DNA follows: TGTGCCAGCAGTTTTAGAGCGAGAGGGGGACAGGGTAATTCACCCCTCCACTTT.

Judged by abundance, this clone is medium-sized. The rearrangement uses TRBV29-1 and TRBJ1-5; no clear D gene. V was trimmed by 4 bases and J by 5 bases, leaving 15 bases between them. The CDR3 covers 14 residues. CDR1 SQVTM and CDR2 ANQGSEA come from the germline V gene. Here the CDR3 DNA reads TGCAGCGTTGGGTACTTCAACTCCGATCAGCCCCAGCATTTT. It encodes CSVGYFNSDQPQHF.

The chain is built from TRBV19 and TRBJ1-5; 7 bases fit TRBD1. CDR3 length: 15 amino acids. Germline CDR1 and CDR2: LNHDA and SQIVND (reference sequence). Losses at the gene ends were 5 bases for V and 6 bases for J; bases not matched to a gene: 10. CDR3 amino acids: CASSPQGGRGQPQHF. For the CDR3, the DNA is TGTGCCAGTAGTCCCCAAGGGGGCAGGGGTCAGCCCCAGCATTTT.

The V gene is TRBV5-4, the J gene TRBJ1-3; 11 positions agree with TRBD1. Germline CDR1 reads SGHNT; CDR2 reads YYREEE (reference sequence). V lost 3 bases and J lost 2; bases outside the gene matches: 1. The CDR3 sequence is 15 residues long. CDR3 residues: CASSWGQGAGNTIYF. The CDR3 DNA is TGTGCCAGCAGCTGGGGACAGGGGGCTGGAAACACCATATATTTT.

This clone occurred a few times. This rearrangement joins TRBV30 to TRBJ1-5; 7 nucleotides line up with TRBD1. V lost 5 bases, J lost 7 bases, and 5 bases stayed unmatched. CDR3 length: 12 amino acids. Germline V gene lookup returns CDR1 GTSNPN and CDR2 SVGIG (reference sequence). The CDR3 DNA is TGTGCCTGGGACAGGGAGCGCCAGCCCCAGCATTTT. Translated: CAWDRERQPQHF.

The V gene is TRBV19, the J gene TRBJ2-7, with 9 bases aligning to TRBD1. CDR3 length: 14 amino acids. V was clipped by 9 bases and J by 2 bases; unmatched bases: 8. In germline, CDR1 is LNHDA, CDR2 SQIVND (reference sequence). The CDR3 DNA is TGTGCCAGCACGAGGGGACAGGGTGCCTACGAGCAGTACTTC. It specifies CASTRGQGAYEQYF.

The chain links TRBV7-9 to TRBJ2-7; maybe TRBD1 (5 bases). Germline CDR1 SEHNR, CDR2 FQNEAQ (reference sequence). The CDR3 spans 14 residues. V was cut by 5 bases and J by 3 bases, with 14 bases left in between. CDR3 coding DNA: TGTGCCAGCAGCGAAGGACACGAAGGCTACGAGCAGTACTTC. It specifies CASSEGHEGYEQYF. Complete variable domain (other parts from reference TRBV7-9 and TRBJ2-7): DTGVSQNPRHKITKRGQNVTFRCDPISEHNRLYWYRQTLGQGPEFLTYFQNEAQLEKSRLLSDRFSAERPKGSFSTLEIQRTEQGDSAMYLCASSEGHEGYEQYFGPGTRLTVT.

This clone appeared a few times. This chain uses TRBV7-6 with TRBJ2-7; 8 nucleotides match TRBD2. From germline, CDR1 is SGHVS and CDR2 FNYEAQ. The trim removed 5 bases at V and 3 bases at J, leaving 3 bases unmatched. This CDR3 spans 13 amino acids. The DNA for the CDR3 is TGTGCCAGCAGCCCACGGGAGGGCTACGAGCAGTACTTC. This encodes CASSPREGYEQYF.

The chain links TRBV3-1 (or the pseudogene TRBV3-2) to TRBJ1-4, with 7 bases matching TRBD1. CDR1 LGHDT and CDR2 YNNKEL come from the germline V gene (reference sequence). This CDR3 is built from 21 residues. V trimming: 0 bases; J trimming: 0 bases; junction bases outside the gene matches: 16. This CDR3 is CASSQDLTGYGKPSTNEKLFF. For the CDR3, the DNA is TGTGCCAGCAGCCAAGATCTGACAGGGTATGGGAAGCCCTCAACTAATGAAAAACTGTTTTTT.

CDR3 DNA: TGCGCCAGCAGCCAAGAAGACGGGAATGAGCAGTTCTTC. It yields the protein CASSQEDGNEQFF. This chain joins TRBV4-3 and TRBJ2-1; D is uncertain. V was clipped by 0 bases and J by 7 bases, with 7 bases between them. Germline values: CDR1 LGHNA, CDR2 YSLEER. The CDR3 is 13 residues long.

The J gene is TRBJ1-3, the V gene TRBV1. TRBV1 is a pseudogene locus. The CDR3 has 18 amino acids. CDR3 DNA sequence: TGCACCAGCAGCCAAGATGGGGAGCCTCCCCTCTCTGGAAACACCATATATTTT. This encodes CTSSQDGEPPLSGNTIYF.

The chain combines TRBV3-1 (or the pseudogene TRBV3-2) with TRBJ2-5; 7 positions agree with TRBD2. J gave up 1 base and V 7 bases, and 3 bases lay outside the gene matches. The V gene's germline CDR1 is LGHDT and CDR2 YNNKEL (reference sequence). This CDR3 spans 13 amino acids. CDR3 coding DNA: TGTGCCAGCAAGACGGGGGGCCAAGAGACCCAGTACTTC. It is translated as CASKTGGQETQYF.

The rearrangement joins TRBV7-3 to TRBJ2-3; D might be TRBD2 (7 bases). The ends were cut back, 5 bases at V and 7 bases at J, with 16 bases in the middle. Germline V gene lookup returns CDR1 SGHTA and CDR2 FQGTGA. CDR3 length: 14 amino acids. Written as DNA, the CDR3 is TGTGCCAGCAGCGCTGGGGGGGCCGCATATACGCAGTATTTT. This translates into CASSAGGAAYTQYF. Based on the CDR3 plus reference TRBV7-3 and TRBJ2-3, the full variable domain is GAGVSQTPSNKVTEKGKYVELRCDPISGHTALYWYRQSLGQGPEFLIYFQGTGAADDSGLPNDRFFAVRPEGSVSTLKIQRTERGDSAVYLCASSAGGAAYTQYFGPGTRLTVL.

This clone was observed a few times. The CDR3 spells CASSPVLGQGSTSGNTIYF. The CDR3 DNA follows: TGTGCCAGCTCACCAGTCCTGGGACAGGGGTCCACTTCTGGAAACACCATATATTTT. The J gene is TRBJ1-3, the V gene TRBV18; 10 nucleotides align to TRBD1. The ends lost 2 bases at V and 1 base at J; junction bases unmatched: 11. Per germline, CDR1 KGHSH and CDR2 LQKENI. The CDR3 has 19 amino acids.

The V and J genes are TRBV10-1 and TRBJ2-7; D unresolved. With 2 bases removed from V and 2 bases from J, the gap between germline ends came to 7 bases. CDR3 length equals 13 residues. CDR1 is WNHNN and CDR2 is SYGVQD in the germline V gene (reference sequence). CDR3 amino acids: CASSETATYEQYF. DNA for the CDR3: TGCGCCAGCAGTGAGACAGCTACCTACGAGCAGTACTTC.

V gene TRBV7-8 combines with J gene TRBJ1-3; possibly TRBD1 for D (6 bases). Germline V gene sequence: CDR1 SGHVS, CDR2 FQNEAQ. Trimming pared 5 bases from V and 0 bases from J, leaving 11 bases between. The CDR3 is 15 amino acids. CDR3 in DNA: TGTGCCAGCAGCCCACAGACAGGCTCTGGAAACACCATATATTTT. This encodes CASSPQTGSGNTIYF.

This CDR3 reads CASSWREIEKLFF. The CDR3 DNA follows: TGTGCCAGCAGTTGGAGGGAAATAGAAAAACTGTTTTTT. The chain is built from TRBV12-3 or TRBV12-4 and TRBJ1-4; the D is unclear. Between the trimmed V and J ends, which lost 4 bases and 8 bases, there was a span of 11 bases. The CDR3 has 13 amino acids.

J is TRBJ2-7 and V is TRBV11-2; TRBD1 matches 11 bases. This CDR3 has 17 amino acids. Germline lookup yields CDR1 SGHAT and CDR2 FQNNGV. Losses at the gene ends were 6 bases for V and 5 bases for J; bases not matched to a gene: 15. As DNA, the CDR3 is TGTGCCAGCAGGCTCCAGTTTGGACAGGGGGCTTTCGACGAGCAGTACTTC. It encodes CASRLQFGQGAFDEQYF. The full variable domain, completed using reference TRBV11-2 and TRBJ2-7, is EAGVAQSPRYKIIEKRQSVAFWCNPISGHATLYWYQQILGQGPKLLIQFQNNGVVDDSQLPKDRFSAERLKGVDSTLKIQPAKLEDSAVYLCASRLQFGQGAFDEQYFGPGTRLTVT.

This chain uses TRBV7-2 with TRBJ1-5, with 11 nucleotides matching TRBD1. The CDR3 spans 15 residues. CDR1 and CDR2 from the germline V gene are SGHTA and FQGNSA. Germline trimming cut 5 bases from V and 6 bases from J; bases unmatched to any gene: 6. CDR3 nucleotide sequence: TGTGCCAGCAGCCTGGACAGGGGGCAGAGTCAGCCCCAGCATTTT. Amino acids: CASSLDRGQSQPQHF. Full variable domain (missing parts from reference TRBV7-2 and TRBJ1-5): GAGVSQSPSNKVTEKGKDVELRCDPISGHTALYWYRQSLGQGLEFLIYFQGNSAPDKSGLPSDRFSAERTGGSVSTLTIQRTQQEDSAVYLCASSLDRGQSQPQHFGDGTRLSIL.

The chain combines TRBV19 with TRBJ1-1; 10 positions agree with TRBD1. The V gene end was trimmed by 5 bases and the J gene end by 5 bases; junction bases not matched to a gene: 8. Germline V gene lookup returns CDR1 LNHDA and CDR2 SQIVND (reference sequence). The CDR3 spans 15 residues. The CDR3 DNA reads as TGTGCCAGTAGTCCGGGGACAGGGGTTCGAACTGAAGCTTTCTTT. It is translated as CASSPGTGVRTEAFF.

The chain uses TRBV15 and TRBJ1-4, with a possible D match to TRBD1 (5 bases). The V gene's germline CDR1 is LNHNV and CDR2 YYDKDF (reference sequence). The CDR3 runs to 15 residues. The V end was cut by 0 bases, the J end by 7 bases, with 12 bases between. This CDR3 reads CATSRDPGGGEKLFF. CDR3 DNA: TGTGCCACCAGCAGAGATCCCGGGGGAGGTGAAAAACTGTTTTTT.

The CDR3 bases are TGTGCCTGGAGTGTACGGGGAAAGCAGTACTTC. Protein: CAWSVRGKQYF. V and J are TRBV30 and TRBJ2-7; a weak D match, TRBD2 (5 bases). The CDR3 covers 11 residues. The ends were cut back, 0 bases at V and 8 bases at J, with 8 bases in the middle. CDR1 is GTSNPN, CDR2 SVGIG, per germline (reference sequence).

The chain joins TRBV11-2 to TRBJ2-2; D gene ambiguous. The CDR3 covers 15 residues. Looked up from germline, CDR1 is SGHAT and CDR2 is FQNNGV. V lost 3 bases to trimming and J lost 8 bases, with 16 bases between them. The CDR3 DNA sequence: TGTGCCAGCAGCTTCCCTGCTAATTACTTGGGGGAGCTGTTTTTT. This encodes CASSFPANYLGELFF. Supplemented by reference TRBV11-2 and TRBJ2-2, the full variable domain reads EAGVAQSPRYKIIEKRQSVAFWCNPISGHATLYWYQQILGQGPKLLIQFQNNGVVDDSQLPKDRFSAERLKGVDSTLKIQPAKLEDSAVYLCASSFPANYLGELFFGEGSRLTVL.

V is TRBV24-1 and J is TRBJ1-1, with D perhaps matching TRBD1 (5 bases). CDR1 is KGHDR, CDR2 SFDVKD, per germline. The ends were cut back, 5 bases at V and 9 bases at J, with 12 bases in the middle. The CDR3 covers 12 residues. In DNA form, the CDR3 reads TGTGCCACCAGTGGGATCGGGACTCAAGCTTTCTTT. It codes for CATSGIGTQAFF.

This clone was found once. This rearrangement joins TRBV5-4 to TRBJ2-3, with D perhaps matching TRBD2 (6 bases). The CDR3 is 14 amino acids. Germline CDR1 is SGHNT and CDR2 is YYREEE (reference sequence). V lost 4 bases and J lost 0, with 9 bases in between. CDR3 sequence: CASSGGSSTDTQYF. CDR3 DNA sequence: TGTGCCAGCAGCGGGGGGTCTAGCACAGATACGCAGTATTTT.

V is TRBV27 and J is TRBJ1-4; 10 nucleotides agree with TRBD1. CDR1 and CDR2 from the germline V gene are MNHEY and SMNVEV (reference sequence). J lost 5 bases, V lost 6 bases, and 6 bases had no gene match. The CDR3 covers 15 residues. CDR3 sequence reads: CASRPTGGGNEKLFF. Written as DNA, the CDR3 is TGTGCCAGCAGACCGACAGGGGGCGGCAATGAAAAACTGTTTTTT.

The rearrangement joins TRBV20-1 to TRBJ2-7; D is undetermined. With 2 bases removed from V and 6 bases from J, the gap between germline ends came to 5 bases. The length of the CDR3 is 10 residues. Looked up from germline, CDR1 is DFQATT and CDR2 is SNEGSKA (reference sequence). CDR3 in amino acids: CSARNTEQYF. In DNA form, the CDR3 reads TGCAGTGCTAGAAACACCGAGCAGTACTTC.